A single sample gave rise to the 20 T cell receptor beta chains below, sequenced in a study of prognosis after radiotherapy for stage I lung cancer. Genomic DNA was subjected to two-round multiplex PCR for amplification of TCR beta CDR3. Amplification in first-round PCR relied on primers specific to each TRBV and TRBJ gene. TCRdb used MiXCR to reprocess the multiplex PCR reads, holding one entry per CDR3 protein. Of tens of thousands of distinct CDR3 sequences listed, approximately 25% are singletons. The material was PBMCs, obtained before or after stereotactic body radiation therapy (not recorded which). These receptors all stem from a donor over 45 with non-small cell lung cancer.

Turning to this clonotype: This is likely an artifact of a read error, given a far larger clone one base away. The chain employs TRBV6-2 or TRBV6-3 and TRBJ2-3, with D hard to call. CDR1 and CDR2 (germline): MNHEY, SVGEGT. The CDR3 spans 11 residues. V was clipped by 9 bases and J by 7 bases, with 11 bases between them. The CDR3 bases are TGTGCCAGTTCCGAGGCATATACGCAGTATTTT. It yields the protein CASSEAYTQYF.

The table lists this clonotype with many counts. The V and J genes are TRBV6-1 and TRBJ1-2; D is uncertain. Germline-derived CDR1 and CDR2 are MNHNS and SASEGT. Trimming left V 6 bases short and J 10 bases short, with 15 bases between. CDR3 size: 12 residues. CDR3 sequence: CASRIGEGHYTF. The CDR3 DNA follows: TGTGCCAGCAGAATCGGGGAAGGGCACTACACCTTC.

With respect to this clonotype: A much larger clone differs from this one at a single base, so this may be a read error. This chain links TRBV5-5 with TRBJ1-2, with a weak D call TRBD1 (5 bases). The CDR3 contains 13 residues. Germline assignment: CDR1 SGHKS and CDR2 YYEKEE (reference sequence). The V end lost 5 bases, the J end lost 4 bases, and 12 bases lay between the germline ends. The CDR3 sequence: CASRREGFYGYTF. The CDR3 DNA is TGTGCCAGCAGGCGGGAGGGGTTCTATGGCTACACCTTC. The variable domain in full, with the rest retrieved from reference TRBV5-5 and TRBJ1-2, is DAGVTQSPTHLIKTRGQQVTLRCSPISGHKSVSWYQQVLGQGPQFIFQYYEKEERGRGNFPDRFSARQFPNYSSELNVNALLLGDSALYLCASRREGFYGYTFGSGTRLTVV.

This clonotype appeared many times. The chain carries TRBV11-2 and TRBJ2-2, with D hard to call. The CDR3 sequence is 14 residues long. With 2 bases removed from V and 6 bases from J, the gap between germline ends came to 10 bases. In germline, CDR1 is SGHAT, CDR2 FQNNGV. CDR3 in DNA: TGTGCCAGCAGCTTAAATAAGAGTCCCGGGGAGCTGTTTTTT. It is translated as CASSLNKSPGELFF.

Comment on this clonotype: This may stem from a read error, because a much larger clone lies one nucleotide away. The rearrangement uses TRBV10-2 and TRBJ1-5; TRBD1 is a possible D gene (6 bases). Germline V CDR1 and CDR2: WSHSY, SAAADI. Trimming removed 3 bases at V and 5 bases at J, with 14 bases between. This CDR3 has 15 amino acids. The CDR3, as DNA: TGCGCCAGCAGTGATGGCTGGGGGGCTGATCAGCCCCAGCATTTT. This encodes CASSDGWGADQPQHF.

The sample holds many counts of this clonotype. The J gene is TRBJ1-1, the V gene TRBV4-1; D ambiguous. CDR3 length: 15 amino acids. CDR1 and CDR2 from the germline V gene are MGHRA and YSYEKL. Trimming removed 3 bases from V and 0 bases from J, with 11 bases in between. The CDR3 here is CASSHVGVLNTEAFF. The CDR3 DNA reads TGCGCCAGCAGCCATGTTGGCGTATTGAACACTGAAGCTTTCTTT.

This clonotype has at least ten counts. The J gene is TRBJ2-5, the V gene TRBV7-2; 8 nucleotides align to TRBD1. The CDR3 loop spans 16 amino acids. V dropped 5 bases and J dropped 2; count of bases not matched to a gene: 10. Germline CDR1 SGHTA, CDR2 FQGNSA. This CDR3 reads CASSPRTGSRQETQYF. Written as DNA, the CDR3 is TGTGCCAGCAGCCCACGGACAGGGAGTAGGCAAGAGACCCAGTACTTC.

Remarks on this clonotype: Given a much more abundant clone one base away, this may be a read error. The rearrangement links TRBV4-1 to TRBJ2-1; TRBD2 might be the D (5 bases). From germline, CDR1 is MGHRA and CDR2 YSYEKL. V lost 8 bases and J lost 0, with 14 bases in between. The CDR3 sequence is 15 residues long. DNA of the CDR3: TGCGCCAGCTCTAGAGGGCCGAGCTCCTACAATGAGCAGTTCTTC. This sequence encodes CASSRGPSSYNEQFF.

This clonotype was counted at least ten times. The chain links TRBV4-1 to TRBJ2-1, with D possibly matching TRBD2 (5 bases). V lost 0 bases to trimming and J lost 8 bases, with 14 bases between them. This CDR3 contains 15 residues. Germline V lookup: CDR1 MGHRA, CDR2 YSYEKL. CDR3 in amino acids: CASSQDRRKEDEQFF. CDR3 DNA: TGCGCCAGCAGCCAAGACAGGCGGAAGGAGGATGAGCAGTTCTTC.

This clonotype has ten or more counts. The genes are TRBV20-1 and TRBJ2-1, with D possibly TRBD2 on 5 matching bases. The CDR3 is made up of 17 amino acids. Per the germline V gene, CDR1 is DFQATT and CDR2 is SNEGSKA (reference sequence). V shed 0 bases and J shed 7 bases, with 22 bases lying between them. The CDR3 spells CSARDRRGGRQVNEQFF. The CDR3 DNA follows: TGCAGTGCTAGAGATCGACGTGGCGGGCGCCAGGTTAATGAGCAGTTCTTC.

This clonotype was seen repeatedly, ten times or more. The rearrangement uses TRBV18 and TRBJ2-7; TRBD2 matches at 9 bases. Germline lookup yields CDR1 KGHSH and CDR2 LQKENI. The CDR3 has 16 residues. Trimming removed 0 bases from V and 2 bases from J; junction bases left unmatched: 5. The CDR3 bases are TGTGCCAGCTCACCACCGACAGCGGGAGGCGCCTACGAGCAGTACTTC. It yields the protein CASSPPTAGGAYEQYF.

This clonotype was detected many times. The CDR3 does not close with the conserved phenylalanine or tryptophan, likely indicating a read error. The rearrangement links TRBV7-2 to TRBJ1-5; no clear D gene. CDR1 is SGHTA and CDR2 is FQGNSA in the germline V gene. This CDR3 has 13 residues. The V end was cut by 0 bases, the J end by 6 bases, with 6 bases between. CDR3 sequence: CASSLARFQPQHL. CDR3 DNA sequence: TGTGCCAGCAGCTTAGCGAGGTTTCAGCCCCAGCATCTT.

Many counts were recorded for this clonotype. The V and J genes are TRBV25-1 and TRBJ1-6, with D tentatively TRBD1 (5 bases). Germline V CDR1 and CDR2: MGHDK, SYGVNS. V lost 8 bases and J lost 3, with 17 bases in between. CDR3 length equals 16 residues. The CDR3, as DNA: TGTGCCAGCTTGCCCGGGACGGCCGGCTATAATTCACCCCTCCACTTT. Its translation: CASLPGTAGYNSPLHF. Based on the CDR3 plus reference TRBV25-1 and TRBJ1-6, the full variable domain is EADIYQTPRYLVIGTGKKITLECSQTMGHDKMYWYQQDPGMELHLIHYSYGVNSTEKGDLSSESTVSRIRTEHFPLTLESARPSHTSQYLCASLPGTAGYNSPLHFGNGTRLTVT.

This clonotype has ten or more counts. CDR3 DNA sequence: TGTGCCAGCAGCTTTACTATGCATGGCTACACCTTC. Translated, it gives CASSFTMHGYTF. The chain couples TRBV13 to TRBJ1-2, with D uncertain. V was shortened by 3 bases and J by 6 bases, with 8 bases between the two germline ends. The CDR3 contains 12 residues. CDR1 PRHDT and CDR2 FYEKMQ come from the germline V gene (reference sequence).

This clonotype was counted once. The chain employs TRBV29-1 and TRBJ1-1, with 7 bases lining up with TRBD1. Germline V gene lookup returns CDR1 SQVTM and CDR2 ANQGSEA. V lost 3 bases and J lost 10; bases outside the gene matches: 11. The CDR3 loop spans 13 amino acids. The DNA of the CDR3 is TGCAGCGTTGAGCGCCAAACAGGGGCAGGAGCTTTCTTT. Encoded protein: CSVERQTGAGAFF.

The table lists this clonotype with a few counts. V is TRBV5-4 and J is TRBJ2-3, with TRBD1 matching over 9 bases. The CDR3 covers 16 residues. Trimming at V came to 3 bases and at J to 5 bases, leaving 10 bases not matched to a gene. Looked up from germline, CDR1 is SGHNT and CDR2 is YYREEE (reference sequence). This CDR3 reads CASSSSHRGRGDTQYF. In DNA form, the CDR3 reads TGTGCCAGCAGCTCCTCCCACAGGGGGCGAGGAGATACGCAGTATTTT.

This clonotype was detected ten times or more. CDR3 in amino acids: CASSLSQSTEAFF. For the CDR3, the DNA is TGTGCCAGCAGCTTAAGCCAGAGCACTGAAGCTTTCTTT. This chain joins TRBV11-2 and TRBJ1-1, with D uncertain. CDR3 length equals 13 residues. The germline gives CDR1 SGHAT, CDR2 FQNNGV. Between the trimmed V and J ends, which lost 2 bases and 4 bases, there was a span of 8 bases.

This clonotype was seen repeatedly, ten times or more. The chain combines TRBV29-1 with TRBJ2-2, with TRBD2 identical over 7 bases. CDR3 length equals 17 residues. V lost 1 base to trimming and J lost 2 bases; unmatched junction nucleotides: 10. Germline-derived CDR1 and CDR2 are SQVTM and ANQGSEA. In DNA, the CDR3 is TGCAGCGTTGAAGCCCCATGGGAGCGGGGAAACACCGGGGAGCTGTTTTTT. This sequence encodes CSVEAPWERGNTGELFF.

This clonotype was recorded at least ten times. The genes are TRBV28 and TRBJ2-2; 10 bases line up with TRBD2. V shed 7 bases, J shed 0 bases, and the junction held 5 bases outside the gene matches. Germline CDR1 MDHEN, CDR2 SYDVKM. The CDR3 loop spans 16 amino acids. The CDR3: CASTPSGGANTGELFF. Written as DNA, the CDR3 is TGTGCCAGCACCCCGAGCGGGGGGGCGAACACCGGGGAGCTGTTTTTT.

This clonotype was counted at least ten times. The chain joins TRBV20-1 to TRBJ2-7; a weak D match, TRBD1 (5 bases). Germline CDR1 and CDR2: DFQATT and SNEGSKA (reference sequence). Trimming removed 3 bases at V and 7 bases at J, with 13 bases between. The CDR3 has 12 amino acids. The CDR3 loop is CSARSRVEEQYF. In nucleotides, the CDR3 is TGCAGTGCTAGGAGCAGGGTGGAGGAGCAGTACTTC.